A selection of T cell receptor beta chains follows, all from one sample in a study of cytomegalovirus exposure and HLA in healthy donors. Repertoires were generated with immunoSEQ multiplex PCR, while TCRdb's copy carries only in-frame clones and drops some. This table holds almost 200,000 clones, 85% found once. Sequencing was performed on PBMCs. The receptors were sampled from a woman between 50 and 59 years old in good health and CMV-seronegative. Each CDR3 is given with its conserved first and last residue. A D gene is named only where the DNA matches it firmly. Clone size is not always given. Where it is, it says once, few, many or a class for expanded clones.

d_gene: NA
abundance: NA
j_gene: TRBJ1-1
v_gene: TRBV18
CDR3nt: TGTGCCAGCTCACCACTCACACGCACGAACACTGAAGCTTTCTTT
CDR3aa: CASSPLTRTNTEAFF

d_gene: TRBD1
abundance: once
j_gene: TRBJ2-1
v_gene: TRBV23-1
CDR3nt: TGCGCCATCTCCATCCCGGACAGGGCTAAATACAATGAGCAGTTCTTC
CDR3aa: CAISIPDRAKYNEQFF

d_gene: NA
abundance: NA
j_gene: TRBJ1-5
v_gene: TRBV28
CDR3nt: TGTGCCAGCAGACCGGGACACCTAAAAAGTCAGCCCCAGCATTTT
CDR3aa: CASRPGHLKSQPQHF

d_gene: NA
abundance: few
j_gene: TRBJ2-4
v_gene: TRBV14
CDR3nt: TGTGCCAGCAGCCCGCGGGGCATTACAGGGGACAATTTAAACATTCAGTACTTC
CDR3aa: CASSPRGITGDNLNIQYF

d_gene: TRBD1
abundance: NA
j_gene: TRBJ2-5
v_gene: TRBV29-1
CDR3nt: TGCAGCGTTGGGACAGGGGAAACGGGAGAGACCCAGTACTTC
CDR3aa: CSVGTGETGETQYF

d_gene: TRBD1
abundance: NA
j_gene: TRBJ1-5
v_gene: TRBV7-9
CDR3nt: TGTGCCAGCAGCCACCGGGACAGCAATAGCAATCAGCCCCAGCATTTT
CDR3aa: CASSHRDSNSNQPQHF

d_gene: NA
abundance: NA
j_gene: TRBJ2-7
v_gene: TRBV28
CDR3nt: TGTGCCAGCAGTTTGACCGGGACACGCTCCTACGAGCAGTACTTC
CDR3aa: CASSLTGTRSYEQYF

d_gene: NA
abundance: NA
j_gene: TRBJ2-7
v_gene: TRBV28
CDR3nt: TGTGCCAGCAGTTTTCGGCGCCAGTCTAGCGCGATCTACGAGCAGTACTTC
CDR3aa: CASSFRRQSSAIYEQYF

d_gene: NA
abundance: NA
j_gene: TRBJ2-1
v_gene: TRBV6-1
CDR3nt: TGTGCCAGCAGTGAAAGGAGGGCCGGCTACAATGAGCAGTTCTTC
CDR3aa: CASSERRAGYNEQFF

d_gene: NA
abundance: NA
j_gene: TRBJ1-1
v_gene: TRBV18
CDR3nt: TGTGCCAGCTCACACACTCAGGGGACCCGATCCGTTCGGACTGAAGCTTTCTTT
CDR3aa: CASSHTQGTRSVRTEAFF

d_gene: NA
abundance: NA
j_gene: TRBJ1-5
v_gene: TRBV19
CDR3nt: TGTGCCAGTAGTAAGAGGCTGAGTCAGCCCCAGCATTTT
CDR3aa: CASSKRLSQPQHF

d_gene: NA
abundance: NA
j_gene: TRBJ2-1
v_gene: TRBV4-2
CDR3nt: TGTGCCAGCAGCCAAGGGGCAGGGATGATCTACAATGAGCAGTTCTTC
CDR3aa: CASSQGAGMIYNEQFF

d_gene: NA
abundance: NA
j_gene: TRBJ2-1
v_gene: TRBV6-5
CDR3nt: TGTGCCAGCAGTTATAGGAGCTCCTACAATGAGCAGTTCTTC
CDR3aa: CASSYRSSYNEQFF

d_gene: NA
abundance: once
j_gene: TRBJ1-2
v_gene: TRBV19
CDR3nt: TGTGCCAGTAGGAGAACCGGACAGACTACCAACTATGGCTACACCTTC
CDR3aa: CASRRTGQTTNYGYTF

d_gene: TRBD2
abundance: few
j_gene: TRBJ2-7
v_gene: TRBV28
CDR3nt: TGTGCCAGCAGAGAAAAACGGGGAGCGGGAGACCTCCAAAACCGAGCCTACGAGCAGTACTTC
CDR3aa: CASREKRGAGDLQNRAYEQYF

d_gene: TRBD1
abundance: few
j_gene: TRBJ2-7
v_gene: TRBV6-1
CDR3nt: TGTGCCAGCAGTGAATCGGGTACAGGGGCCTACGAGCAGTACTTC
CDR3aa: CASSESGTGAYEQYF

d_gene: TRBD1
abundance: NA
j_gene: TRBJ1-5
v_gene: TRBV6-1
CDR3nt: TGTGCCGGGGGACAGGGGATCAATCAGCCCCAGCATTTT
CDR3aa: CAGGQGINQPQHF

d_gene: TRBD1
abundance: NA
j_gene: TRBJ1-5
v_gene: TRBV7-9
CDR3nt: TGTGCCAGCAGCTTGACAGGGGTTAATCAGCCCCAGCATTTT
CDR3aa: CASSLTGVNQPQHF

d_gene: NA
abundance: NA
j_gene: TRBJ1-4
v_gene: TRBV7-8
CDR3nt: TGTGCCAGCAGCCGGGGGGAGGGGTATGAAAAACTGTTTTTT
CDR3aa: CASSRGEGYEKLFF

d_gene: NA
abundance: NA
j_gene: TRBJ1-2
v_gene: TRBV7-2
CDR3nt: TGTGCCAGCAGCTTAGCCACTGTAGATGGCTACACCTTC
CDR3aa: CASSLATVDGYTF

d_gene: TRBD1
abundance: NA
j_gene: TRBJ2-2
v_gene: TRBV29-1
CDR3nt: TGCAGCGTTGTTCAGGGGGCGAACACCGGGGAGCTGTTTTTT
CDR3aa: CSVVQGANTGELFF

d_gene: NA
abundance: NA
j_gene: TRBJ2-7
v_gene: TRBV30
CDR3nt: TGTGCCTGGAAGGTCGCGGGATTATACGAGCAGTACTTC
CDR3aa: CAWKVAGLYEQYF

d_gene: NA
abundance: NA
j_gene: TRBJ1-1
v_gene: TRBV13
CDR3nt: TGTGCCAGCAGCAGGGACTTCCTTAACACTGAAGCTTTCTTT
CDR3aa: CASSRDFLNTEAFF

d_gene: TRBD2
abundance: NA
j_gene: TRBJ2-2
v_gene: TRBV18
CDR3nt: TGTGCCAGCTCACAGATGGGACTAGCGGGAGTGAGCACCGGGGAGCTGTTTTTT
CDR3aa: CASSQMGLAGVSTGELFF

d_gene: NA
abundance: NA
j_gene: TRBJ2-1
v_gene: TRBV6-4
CDR3nt: TGTGCCAGCAGTGACTCGCGGGTTACGAACAATGAGCAGTTCTTC
CDR3aa: CASSDSRVTNNEQFF

d_gene: TRBD1
abundance: NA
j_gene: TRBJ1-1
v_gene: TRBV6-5
CDR3nt: TGTGCCAGCAGTTCCCGGACAGGGGGCAGTCCCCCTGAAGCTTTCTTT
CDR3aa: CASSSRTGGSPPEAFF

d_gene: NA
abundance: few
j_gene: TRBJ2-7
v_gene: TRBV11-2
CDR3nt: TGTGCCAGCAGCTTAGATCCCCAGGGCTACGAGCAGTACTTC
CDR3aa: CASSLDPQGYEQYF

d_gene: NA
abundance: NA
j_gene: TRBJ1-5
v_gene: TRBV20-1
CDR3nt: TGCAGTGCTGGGAGCAAGCCCCAGCATTTT
CDR3aa: CSAGSKPQHF

d_gene: NA
abundance: NA
j_gene: TRBJ2-3
v_gene: TRBV4-2
CDR3nt: TGTGCCAGCAGCCAAGATCCGCCAGCGGGTAGCGAGGGAACGCAGTATTTT
CDR3aa: CASSQDPPAGSEGTQYF

d_gene: TRBD2
abundance: NA
j_gene: TRBJ2-1
v_gene: TRBV19
CDR3nt: TGTGCCAGTAGTGCTCACAGCGGGAGACTCTACAATGAGCAGTTCTTC
CDR3aa: CASSAHSGRLYNEQFF

d_gene: NA
abundance: NA
j_gene: TRBJ2-1
v_gene: TRBV2
CDR3nt: TGTGCCAGCTCACCAAGCCGGACACTAACCATCAATGAGCAGTTCTTC
CDR3aa: CASSPSRTLTINEQFF

d_gene: TRBD2
abundance: NA
j_gene: TRBJ2-1
v_gene: TRBV18
CDR3nt: TGTGCCAGCTCTTTCCGGAGCGGGAGTATAAATGAGCAGTTCTTC
CDR3aa: CASSFRSGSINEQFF

d_gene: TRBD2
abundance: NA
j_gene: TRBJ2-1
v_gene: TRBV19
CDR3nt: TGTGCCAGTATGGCGGTAGCGGGGTACTACAATGAGCAGTTCTTC
CDR3aa: CASMAVAGYYNEQFF

d_gene: TRBD1
abundance: NA
j_gene: TRBJ1-5
v_gene: TRBV2
CDR3nt: TGTGCCAGCAGTCGACAGGGGGCCTTGAATCAGCCCCAGCATTTT
CDR3aa: CASSRQGALNQPQHF

d_gene: NA
abundance: NA
j_gene: TRBJ2-7
v_gene: TRBV7-2
CDR3nt: TGTGCCAGCAGCTTTCCGAGCTCCTACGAGCAGTACTTC
CDR3aa: CASSFPSSYEQYF

d_gene: NA
abundance: NA
j_gene: TRBJ2-7
v_gene: TRBV30
CDR3nt: TGTGCCTTTCATTCCGGGGGACCCCCCTACGAGCAGTACTTC
CDR3aa: CAFHSGGPPYEQYF

d_gene: TRBD2
abundance: NA
j_gene: TRBJ2-3
v_gene: TRBV7-2
CDR3nt: TGTGCCAGCACTCTATTAGCGGGAGCACCAGATACGCAGTATTTT
CDR3aa: CASTLLAGAPDTQYF

d_gene: NA
abundance: NA
j_gene: TRBJ1-2
v_gene: TRBV30
CDR3nt: TGTGCCTGGAGTGTAAAGTTCGAGAACTATGGCTACACCTTC
CDR3aa: CAWSVKFENYGYTF

d_gene: NA
abundance: NA
j_gene: TRBJ2-1
v_gene: TRBV19
CDR3nt: TGTGCCAGCAAACTAGCCGGACCATACAATGAGCAGTTCTTC
CDR3aa: CASKLAGPYNEQFF

d_gene: NA
abundance: NA
j_gene: TRBJ2-1
v_gene: TRBV4-3
CDR3nt: TGCGCCAGCAGCCAAGAAGGCAGCGCCTACAATGAGCAGTTCTTC
CDR3aa: CASSQEGSAYNEQFF

d_gene: NA
abundance: NA
j_gene: TRBJ2-5
v_gene: TRBV11-2
CDR3nt: TGTGCCAGCAGTTTCCCTCAAGAGACCCAGTACTTC
CDR3aa: CASSFPQETQYF

d_gene: NA
abundance: few
j_gene: TRBJ1-5
v_gene: TRBV18
CDR3nt: TGTGCCAGCTCGCAACGACAGGATAGCAATCAGCCCCAGCATTTT
CDR3aa: CASSQRQDSNQPQHF

d_gene: TRBD1
abundance: NA
j_gene: TRBJ1-1
v_gene: TRBV27
CDR3nt: TGTGCCAGCAGCCGGGACAGGCAGAACACTGAAGCTTTCTTT
CDR3aa: CASSRDRQNTEAFF

d_gene: NA
abundance: NA
j_gene: TRBJ1-4
v_gene: TRBV9
CDR3nt: TGTGCCAGCAGCGTAGATCATGCAACTAATGAAAAACTGTTTTTT
CDR3aa: CASSVDHATNEKLFF

d_gene: TRBD1
abundance: NA
j_gene: TRBJ1-3
v_gene: TRBV2
CDR3nt: TGTGCCAGCAGTCGGGACAGGGCCTCCTCTGGAAACACCATATATTTT
CDR3aa: CASSRDRASSGNTIYF

d_gene: NA
abundance: NA
j_gene: TRBJ2-1
v_gene: TRBV19
CDR3nt: TGTGCCAGTAAAGACTCAAGCTCCTACAATGAGCAGTTCTTC
CDR3aa: CASKDSSSYNEQFF

d_gene: TRBD1
abundance: once
j_gene: TRBJ1-1
v_gene: TRBV28
CDR3nt: TGTGCCAGCAGACCCCCGGACAGGGAAACTTTCTTT
CDR3aa: CASRPPDRETFF

d_gene: NA
abundance: medium-sized
j_gene: TRBJ1-5
v_gene: TRBV18
CDR3nt: TGTGCCAGCTCACTCAGACAGTCTAGCAATCAGCCCCAGCATTTT
CDR3aa: CASSLRQSSNQPQHF

d_gene: NA
abundance: NA
j_gene: TRBJ2-1
v_gene: TRBV20-1
CDR3nt: TGCAGTGCTACCCTATACAATGAGCAGTTCTTC
CDR3aa: CSATLYNEQFF

d_gene: NA
abundance: NA
j_gene: TRBJ2-7
v_gene: TRBV10-2
CDR3nt: TGCGCCAGCAGTGTCGGTTTCATCTCCTACGAGCAGTACTTC
CDR3aa: CASSVGFISYEQYF

d_gene: NA
abundance: NA
j_gene: TRBJ1-5
v_gene: TRBV18
CDR3nt: TGTGCCAGCTCACCCGGGGGTTCACAGCCCCAGCATTTT
CDR3aa: CASSPGGSQPQHF

d_gene: NA
abundance: few
j_gene: TRBJ1-1
v_gene: TRBV7-6
CDR3nt: TGTGCCAGCGCCAAGCTGACATTGAACACTGAAGCTTTCTTT
CDR3aa: CASAKLTLNTEAFF

d_gene: TRBD1
abundance: NA
j_gene: TRBJ2-3
v_gene: TRBV7-8
CDR3nt: TGTGCCAGCAGCTTTAGGGACAGGGTAGGCCCCCGTGGGCAGTATTTT
CDR3aa: CASSFRDRVGPRGQYF